Presented here are 23 T cell receptor beta chains from one specimen sequenced in a study of blood T cell repertoires in COVID-19. Data came from immunoSEQ multiplex PCR; TCRdb stores just in-frame clones and leaves some out. Of a few hundred thousand clones listed, approximately 90% are singletons. What was sequenced was peripheral blood. The source of these receptors is a woman between 25 and 40 years old with COVID-19, enrolled during active disease.

The rearrangement uses TRBV3-1 (or the pseudogene TRBV3-2) and TRBJ1-2; 9 bases line up with TRBD1. The CDR3 consists of 18 residues. Germline trimming cut 0 bases from V and 1 base from J; bases unmatched to any gene: 9. Germline loops: CDR1 LGHDT, CDR2 YNNKEL (reference sequence). CDR3 DNA: TGTGCCAGCAGCCAAGATGGGACAGGGCTAACCTATAACTATGGCTACACCTTC. This gives the protein CASSQDGTGLTYNYGYTF.

The chain is built from TRBV9 and TRBJ2-5; TRBD2 agrees at 14 bases. In germline, CDR1 is SGDLS, CDR2 YYNGEE. V lost 0 bases, J lost 10 bases, and 5 bases stayed unmatched. The CDR3 runs 15 residues. For the CDR3, the DNA is TGTGCCAGCAGCGTAGTGGGGACTAGCGGGGGTAGCCAGTACTTC. It translates to CASSVVGTSGGSQYF.

The chain joins TRBV7-2 to TRBJ2-3; 11 bases map to TRBD2. With V trimmed by 8 bases and J by 2 bases, 6 bases remained unmatched. Per germline, CDR1 SGHTA and CDR2 FQGNSA. The CDR3 sequence is 15 residues long. The CDR3 coding sequence is TGTGCCAGCCGTCTAGCGGGGGGCCCCACAGATACGCAGTATTTT. Amino acids: CASRLAGGPTDTQYF.

This clone was seen a single time. This sequence joins TRBV6-5 and TRBJ2-3; the D gene is possibly TRBD1 (6 bases). The CDR3 is 15 amino acids. The V gene's germline CDR1 is MNHEY and CDR2 SVGAGI. The ends were cut back, 6 bases at V and 2 bases at J, with 15 bases in the middle. The CDR3 bases are TGTGCCAGCAGCCTACAGGGTGGCCTCACAGATACGCAGTATTTT. This encodes CASSLQGGLTDTQYF.

This chain joins TRBV2 and TRBJ2-1, with D possibly TRBD1 on 6 matching bases. The germline V gene encodes CDR1 SNHLY and CDR2 FYNNEI. The V gene lost 7 bases and the J gene lost 10 bases, with 14 bases spanning the gap. The CDR3 has 12 residues. CDR3 DNA: TGTGCCAGCAAATTGACAGGCAGGGAGCAGTTCTTC. Its translation: CASKLTGREQFF. Together with reference TRBV2 and TRBJ2-1, the CDR3 gives the full variable domain: EPEVTQTPSHQVTQMGQEVILRCVPISNHLYFYWYRQILGQKVEFLVSFYNNEISEKSEIFDDQFSVERPDGSNFTLKIRSTKLEDSAMYFCASKLTGREQFFGPGTRLTVL.

The rearrangement uses TRBV27 and TRBJ1-2; 12 positions match TRBD1. CDR1 and CDR2 (germline): MNHEY, SMNVEV (reference sequence). The CDR3 length is 21 residues. Losses at the gene ends were 2 bases for V and 0 bases for J; bases not matched to a gene: 16. CDR3 sequence: CASSLRDRGTGGISTNYGYTF. CDR3 coding DNA: TGTGCCAGCAGTTTACGGGACCGGGGGACAGGGGGCATTTCCACTAACTATGGCTACACCTTC.

The chain is built from TRBV6-5 and TRBJ2-7, with 8 nucleotides matching TRBD1. This CDR3 is 14 amino acids long. CDR1 is MNHEY, CDR2 SVGAGI, per germline. Trimming took 6 bases from V and 9 from J; bases not matched to a gene: 13. The CDR3 nucleotides read TGTGCCAGCAGCTCCGGGACAGGTGGGGCTGGGCAGTACTTC. Its protein product is CASSSGTGGAGQYF.

V and J are TRBV7-9 and TRBJ2-1, with 7 nucleotides matching TRBD2. Trimming cost V 5 bases and J 8 bases; bases outside gene matches: 15. CDR3 length equals 16 residues. Germline lookup yields CDR1 SEHNR and CDR2 FQNEAQ (reference sequence). CDR3 region: CASSPPSGGYVHEQFF. The DNA of the CDR3 is TGTGCCAGCAGCCCCCCCTCGGGGGGATACGTCCATGAGCAGTTCTTC.

The genes are TRBV29-1 and TRBJ2-5; D uncertain. The CDR3 length is 11 residues. Trimming shortened V by 2 bases and J by 1 base, and 2 bases separated the two germline ends. The germline gives CDR1 SQVTM, CDR2 ANQGSEA. DNA of the CDR3: TGCAGCGTTGAACGCCAAGAGACCCAGTACTTC. Amino acids: CSVERQETQYF.

V gene TRBV7-6 combines with J gene TRBJ2-1, with TRBD2 matching 10 bases. The CDR3 runs 15 residues. Germline CDR1 is SGHVS and CDR2 is FNYEAQ. The V segment lost 5 bases and the J segment 4 bases; nucleotides outside the gene matches: 5. CDR3 sequence reads: CASSQTSGAYNEQFF. The CDR3 DNA reads TGTGCCAGCAGCCAAACTAGCGGGGCATACAATGAGCAGTTCTTC.

The chain carries TRBV5-8 and TRBJ2-5; 14 nucleotides line up with TRBD2. CDR3 length: 16 amino acids. In germline, CDR1 is SGHTS, CDR2 YDEGEE. J was trimmed by 2 bases and V by 5 bases; bases with no gene match: 5. The CDR3 coding sequence is TGTGCCAGCAGGTCCCGGACTAGCGGGGGGCAAGAGACCCAGTACTTC. Its translation: CASRSRTSGGQETQYF. The full variable domain, in which reference TRBV5-8 and TRBJ2-5 provide the parts outside the CDR3, is EAGVTQSPTHLIKTRGQQATLRCSPISGHTSVYWYQQALGLGLQFLLWYDEGEERNRGNFPPRFSGRQFPNYSSELNVNALELEDSALYLCASRSRTSGGQETQYFGPGTRLLVL.

The J gene is TRBJ1-2, the V gene TRBV19, with 7 bases fitting TRBD1. V lost 1 base and J lost 3; bases outside the gene matches: 5. The CDR3 contains 15 residues. Germline V CDR1 and CDR2: LNHDA, SQIVND (reference sequence). CDR3 in amino acids: CASSIAKDRYYGYTF. As DNA, the CDR3 is TGTGCCAGTAGTATAGCTAAGGACAGGTACTATGGCTACACCTTC. The entire variable domain, with the rest obtained from reference TRBV19 and TRBJ1-2, is as follows: DGGITQSPKYLFRKEGQNVTLSCEQNLNHDAMYWYRQDPGQGLRLIYYSQIVNDFQKGDIAEGYSVSREKKESFPLTVTSAQKNPTAFYLCASSIAKDRYYGYTFGSGTRLTVV.

This clone was seen only a few times. This CDR3 reads CATAGVGMNTEAFF. The CDR3 coding sequence is TGTGCCACCGCGGGCGTGGGGATGAACACTGAAGCTTTCTTT. This sequence joins TRBV11-2 and TRBJ1-1, with unresolved D. Trimming stripped 10 bases from V and 0 bases from J, with 15 bases between. Germline V gene sequence: CDR1 SGHAT, CDR2 FQNNGV. This CDR3 has 14 amino acids. Variable domain in full (rest from reference TRBV11-2 and TRBJ1-1): EAGVAQSPRYKIIEKRQSVAFWCNPISGHATLYWYQQILGQGPKLLIQFQNNGVVDDSQLPKDRFSAERLKGVDSTLKIQPAKLEDSAVYLCATAGVGMNTEAFFGQGTRLTVV.

The CDR3 sequence: CASSIRQLNRFNQPQHF. The CDR3 DNA reads as TGTGCCAGTAGTATACGACAGTTGAACAGGTTCAATCAGCCCCAGCATTTT. The chain couples TRBV19 to TRBJ1-5; a weak D match, TRBD1 (5 bases). V was shortened by 2 bases and J by 3 bases, with 17 bases between the two germline ends. Per germline, CDR1 LNHDA and CDR2 SQIVND (reference sequence). The CDR3 has 17 amino acids.

The chain uses TRBV5-1 and TRBJ2-7; 8 bases map to TRBD1. CDR1 is SGHRS, CDR2 YFSETQ, per germline. V dropped 4 bases and J dropped 1; count of bases not matched to a gene: 7. The CDR3 runs 15 residues. CDR3 DNA: TGCGCCAGCAGCCCGACAGGGGAAGGTTCCTACGAGCAGTACGTC. Protein product: CASSPTGEGSYEQYV.

V gene TRBV7-2 combines with J gene TRBJ2-5, with TRBD1 matching 7 bases. The CDR3 spans 13 residues. Looked up from germline, CDR1 is SGHTA and CDR2 is FQGNSA. V gave up 5 bases and J gave up 5 bases; unmatched junction bases: 5. The CDR3 coding sequence is TGTGCCAGCAGCGCTGACAGGGCCGAGACCCAGTACTTC. Its translation is CASSADRAETQYF.

The V and J genes are TRBV18 and TRBJ1-3, with 7 bases that match TRBD1. The CDR3 sequence is 15 residues long. Germline-derived CDR1 and CDR2 are KGHSH and LQKENI. The trim removed 3 bases at V and 0 bases at J, leaving 2 bases unmatched. The CDR3 DNA sequence: TGTGCCAGCTCACCGGACAGGAGCTCTGGAAACACCATATATTTT. Translated: CASSPDRSSGNTIYF.

This clone was seen a handful of times. The V and J genes are TRBV2 and TRBJ1-2, with D maybe TRBD1 (5 bases). V was cut by 6 bases and J by 3 bases, with 14 bases left in between. Germline V gene sequence: CDR1 SNHLY, CDR2 FYNNEI. This CDR3 has 14 amino acids. DNA for the CDR3: TGTGCCAGCAGGGAGACAGCAAATTACTATGGCTACACCTTC. This gives the protein CASRETANYYGYTF. Full variable domain (rest looked up from reference TRBV2 and TRBJ1-2): EPEVTQTPSHQVTQMGQEVILRCVPISNHLYFYWYRQILGQKVEFLVSFYNNEISEKSEIFDDQFSVERPDGSNFTLKIRSTKLEDSAMYFCASRETANYYGYTFGSGTRLTVV.

The rearrangement links TRBV3-1 (or the pseudogene TRBV3-2) to TRBJ2-1; 12 bases line up with TRBD2. CDR1 LGHDT and CDR2 YNNKEL come from the germline V gene (reference sequence). Trimming removed 1 base from V and 12 bases from J; junction bases left unmatched: 10. The CDR3 is 16 amino acids. CDR3 sequence reads: CASSQGPSSGGGVQFF. In DNA form, the CDR3 reads TGTGCCAGCAGCCAAGGCCCGTCTAGCGGGGGGGGTGTGCAGTTCTTC.

This rearrangement joins TRBV28 to TRBJ2-3; D is unresolved. The CDR3 totals 13 residues. Deletions cut 7 bases from V and 3 bases from J, with 11 bases between. CDR1 MDHEN and CDR2 SYDVKM come from the germline V gene. CDR3 residues: CASIAEGTDTQYF. Here the CDR3 DNA reads TGTGCCAGCATTGCGGAAGGTACAGATACGCAGTATTTT.

The V gene is TRBV10-2, the J gene TRBJ1-1; no reliable D call. Deletions cut 8 bases from V and 6 bases from J, with 16 bases between. The length of the CDR3 is 13 residues. Germline V gene sequence: CDR1 WSHSY, CDR2 SAAADI. CDR3 residues: CASSLLSVAEAFF. The CDR3 nucleotides are TGCGCCAGCTCTTTATTGAGCGTGGCTGAAGCTTTCTTT.

The chain has TRBV6-2 or TRBV6-3 and TRBJ2-3; D is ambiguous. The CDR3 loop spans 14 amino acids. Germline V gene sequence: CDR1 MNHEY, CDR2 SVGEGT. V dropped 5 bases and J dropped 4 bases, with 13 bases sitting between them. The CDR3 DNA reads as TGTGCCAGCAGTACCCCAGACCGGGCAGATACGCAGTATTTT. Residues: CASSTPDRADTQYF.

As DNA, the CDR3 is TGTGCCAGCAGCCCACGGGGGACAGGGTCCTACGAGCAGTACTTC. The encoded protein is CASSPRGTGSYEQYF. This chain joins TRBV28 and TRBJ2-7; 9 bases agree with TRBD1. The CDR3 runs 15 residues. Germline loops: CDR1 MDHEN, CDR2 SYDVKM. Unmatched junction bases numbered 7, after V lost 6 bases and J lost 1 base.